A single sample gave rise to the 16 T cell receptor beta chains below, sequenced in a study of lymphopenia after photon versus proton radiotherapy. TCRdb's copy holds only in-frame clones and misses some; the assay was immunoSEQ multiplex PCR. The profile covers about 12,000 clones, with 80% to 90% appearing a single time and 3.3% taken by the ten largest. The material was peripheral blood, obtained from a patient treated with proton-based radiotherapy. Receptor source: a man aged 55 to 70 with pancreatic cancer.

The CDR3 protein is CASSPTGGPYNEQFF. The CDR3 DNA reads TGTGCCAGCAGCCCTACTGGGGGTCCCTACAATGAGCAGTTCTTC. This rearrangement joins TRBV6-5 to TRBJ2-1, with D perhaps TRBD1 or TRBD2 (5 bases each). The V and J ends lost 6 bases and 2 bases respectively, with 14 bases between them. The CDR3 contains 15 residues. CDR1 is MNHEY, CDR2 SVGAGI, per germline.

CDR3 nucleotide sequence: TGTGCCAGCAGCCCCGGGACAGCCTCTAATGAAAAACTGTTTTTT. Encoded protein: CASSPGTASNEKLFF. The V call is TRBV28, the J call TRBJ1-4; 7 nucleotides match TRBD1. The CDR3 loop spans 15 amino acids. In germline, CDR1 is MDHEN, CDR2 SYDVKM. J lost 3 bases, V lost 6 bases, and 7 bases had no gene match.

A few counts support this clone. The J gene is TRBJ2-3, the V gene TRBV28; D remains unclear. The ends were cut back, 6 bases at V and 6 bases at J, with 13 bases in the middle. CDR3 length equals 13 residues. Germline-derived CDR1 and CDR2 are MDHEN and SYDVKM. The CDR3 reads CASSRSYRDTQYF. The CDR3 bases are TGTGCCAGCAGCCGGAGCTATCGTGATACGCAGTATTTT.

The chain joins TRBV2 to TRBJ2-3; TRBD2 aligns across 7 bases. Germline V gene lookup returns CDR1 SNHLY and CDR2 FYNNEI. The CDR3 loop spans 13 amino acids. The V segment lost 6 bases and the J segment 6 bases; nucleotides outside the gene matches: 6. The CDR3 sequence is CASRWQGGDTQYF. The CDR3 DNA is TGTGCCAGCAGGTGGCAGGGAGGGGATACGCAGTATTTT.

The V and J genes are TRBV11-3 and TRBJ2-5, with D perhaps assigned TRBD1 or TRBD2 (5 bases each). Per germline, CDR1 SGHNT and CDR2 YENEEA. This CDR3 has 13 residues. Trimming took 1 base from V and 11 from J, leaving 14 bases between them. The CDR3 DNA follows: TGTGCCAGCAGCTTAGGACCCTTAGGGGAGCAGTACTTC. Amino acids: CASSLGPLGEQYF. The whole variable domain, remainder taken from reference TRBV11-3 and TRBJ2-5, is EAGVVQSPRYKIIEKKQPVAFWCNPISGHNTLYWYLQNLGQGPELLIRYENEEAVDDSQLPKDRFSAERLKGVDSTLKIQPAELGDSAVYLCASSLGPLGEQYFGPGTRLLVL.

The rearrangement joins TRBV5-4 to TRBJ2-2, with 7 positions matching TRBD2. Trimming removed 0 bases from V and 7 bases from J; junction bases left unmatched: 3. Germline lookup yields CDR1 SGHNT and CDR2 YYREEE (reference sequence). The length of the CDR3 is 14 residues. DNA for the CDR3: TGTGCCAGCAGCTTGGGCGGGAGCGGCGGGGAGCTGTTTTTT. Protein: CASSLGGSGGELFF.

The chain has TRBV28 and TRBJ1-3, with 9 bases fitting TRBD1. There are 14 residues in the CDR3. The germline CDR1 and CDR2 sequences are MDHEN and SYDVKM. The J segment lost 6 bases and the V segment lost 6 bases, leaving 6 bases of the junction unmatched. The CDR3 here is CASRQGQGLNTIYF. The CDR3 region has the DNA TGTGCCAGCAGACAGGGACAGGGATTAAACACCATATATTTT.

This rearrangement joins TRBV2 to TRBJ1-2; D is unclear. This CDR3 has 11 residues. The germline CDR1 and CDR2 sequences are SNHLY and FYNNEI. V lost 6 bases and J 4 bases, leaving 6 bases between the germline ends. The CDR3 spells CASRQRYGYTF. CDR3 in DNA: TGTGCCAGCAGGCAGCGCTATGGCTACACCTTC.

This chain connects TRBV9 to TRBJ1-2; perhaps TRBD1 as D (5 bases). The CDR3 extends over 14 amino acids. V was shortened by 3 bases and J by 2 bases, with 11 bases between the two germline ends. The germline V gene has CDR1 SGDLS and CDR2 YYNGEE. The CDR3: CASSGRWGNYGYTF. The CDR3 nucleotides are TGTGCCAGCAGCGGGCGGTGGGGGAACTATGGCTACACCTTC.

The gene calls are TRBV6-5 and TRBJ1-2; D not certain. The CDR3 runs 13 residues. Germline lookup yields CDR1 MNHEY and CDR2 SVGAGI. Trimming stripped 7 bases from V and 3 bases from J, with 12 bases between. CDR3 sequence reads: CASTISRDYGYTF. The CDR3 DNA reads TGTGCCAGCACTATTTCCCGGGACTATGGCTACACCTTC.

The J gene is TRBJ2-7, the V gene TRBV28; D not resolved. Germline V CDR1 and CDR2: MDHEN, SYDVKM. CDR3 size: 12 residues. V was trimmed by 4 bases and J by 5 bases, leaving 9 bases between them. The CDR3: CASSSPPHEQYF. The CDR3, as DNA: TGTGCCAGCAGTTCCCCCCCACACGAGCAGTACTTC.

The chain recombines TRBV11-2 with TRBJ1-1, with a tentative D call TRBD1 (5 bases). The germline V gene has CDR1 SGHAT and CDR2 FQNNGV. V lost 4 bases and J lost 0, with 9 bases in between. The CDR3 has 14 amino acids. CDR3 amino acids: CASSSRGMNTEAFF. In nucleotides, the CDR3 is TGTGCCAGCAGCTCTCGGGGCATGAACACTGAAGCTTTCTTT.

J is TRBJ2-5 and V is TRBV9, with unresolved D. This CDR3 region has 14 residues. Deletions cut 8 bases from V and 1 base from J, with 15 bases between. Germline CDR1 SGDLS, CDR2 YYNGEE. CDR3 in amino acids: CASPNSGLQETQYF. The CDR3 DNA is TGTGCCAGTCCTAACTCGGGCCTCCAAGAGACCCAGTACTTC.

This clone was seen only a few times. CDR3 amino acids: CASSQDPGLHTGELFF. The CDR3 bases are TGTGCCAGCAGCCAAGACCCGGGACTCCACACCGGGGAGCTGTTTTTT. This chain links TRBV14 with TRBJ2-2; weak D call: TRBD2 (6 bases). The germline CDR1 and CDR2 sequences are SGHDN and FVKESK. This CDR3 has 16 amino acids. V was shortened by 0 bases and J by 3 bases, with 11 bases between the two germline ends.

The DNA for the CDR3 is TGTGCCAGCAAGCTTCCGGGACAGGGGACCGAAGCTTTCTTT. Amino acids: CASKLPGQGTEAFF. The chain has TRBV28 and TRBJ1-1; 10 bases map to TRBD1. The junction had 10 bases not matched to a gene; V was cut back by 7 bases and J by 8 bases. Germline V gene data show CDR1 as MDHEN and CDR2 as SYDVKM. This CDR3 is built from 14 residues. Supplemented by reference TRBV28 and TRBJ1-1, the full variable domain reads DVKVTQSSRYLVKRTGEKVFLECVQDMDHENMFWYRQDPGLGLRLIYFSYDVKMKEKGDIPEGYSVSREKKERFSLILESASTNQTSMYLCASKLPGQGTEAFFGQGTRLTVV.

This clone has only one observation. The CDR3 sequence: CASAQGGTNEKLFF. The CDR3 DNA sequence: TGTGCCAGCGCACAGGGTGGGACTAATGAAAAACTGTTTTTT. J is TRBJ1-4 and V is TRBV2, with D possibly matching TRBD1 (6 bases). This CDR3 region has 14 residues. Germline V gene lookup returns CDR1 SNHLY and CDR2 FYNNEI. V shed 8 bases and J shed 2 bases, with 12 bases lying between them.